Each of the 31 T cell receptor beta chains below was sequenced from the same sample in a study of response to subunit inactivated influenza vaccine. TCRdb re-called the RT-PCR reads through MiXCR, storing one row per CDR3 protein. The sample lists just under 550,000 distinct CDR3 sequences; under 25% were seen once. These data also formed part of another study, on T cells expressing NK-cell markers. That work contributes: 5'RACE template switching with UMIs produced the TCR beta cDNA.

The sample in question was CD4+ T cells sorted from PBMCs, obtained 11 to 12 days after vaccination. The receptor source for this set is a man aged 45-65 years who received an inactivated influenza vaccine.

CDR3 region: CASSLGHAYEQFF. CDR3 nucleotides: TGTGCCAGCAGCTTGGGACATGCATATGAGCAGTTCTTC. This rearrangement joins TRBV7-2 to TRBJ2-1; the D gene is possibly TRBD1 (6 bases). The V end was cut by 3 bases, the J end by 8 bases, with 11 bases between. This CDR3 spans 13 amino acids. CDR1 is SGHTA, CDR2 FQGNSA, per germline.

This clonotype was recorded once. This could be a read error, since a much larger clone is one nucleotide away. V usage is TRBV29-1 and J usage is TRBJ2-1; the match to TRBD2 covers 11 bases. CDR1 is SQVTM, CDR2 ANQGSEA, per germline. The CDR3 loop spans 13 amino acids. The V gene end was trimmed by 7 bases and the J gene end by 8 bases; junction bases not matched to a gene: 7. The CDR3 coding sequence is TGCAGCGGGACTAGCGGGTGTTCCGATGAGCAGTTCTTC. The encoded protein is CSGTSGCSDEQFF.

This clonotype was detected a few times. The chain employs TRBV20-1 and TRBJ1-5; maybe TRBD1 (6 bases). V shed 0 bases and J shed 2 bases, with 11 bases lying between them. Germline V gives CDR1 DFQATT, CDR2 SNEGSKA (reference sequence). This CDR3 region has 15 residues. The CDR3 DNA reads TGCAGTGCTAGAGATCCTGGGGGCGGCAATCAGCCCCAGCATTTT. It is translated as CSARDPGGGNQPQHF.

This clonotype came up many times. The chain couples TRBV4-1 to TRBJ2-5; TRBD1 aligns across 9 bases. V was pared by 4 bases and J by 4 bases, with 4 bases of the junction left unmatched. Germline values: CDR1 MGHRA, CDR2 YSYEKL. This CDR3 region has 14 residues. The CDR3 region has the DNA TGCGCCAGCAGCCTAGGGACAGGGTCAGAGACCCAGTACTTC. Translation gives CASSLGTGSETQYF.

CDR3 DNA sequence: TGTGCCAGCAGCTTTTTACAGGGGGCTAGAGGTGAAGCTTTCTTT. Its translation is CASSFLQGARGEAFF. The chain combines TRBV7-9 with TRBJ1-1, with 9 bases lining up with TRBD1. The V and J ends lost 3 bases and 7 bases, in that order; junction bases with no gene match: 9. Germline V gene sequence: CDR1 SEHNR, CDR2 FQNEAQ (reference sequence). The CDR3 totals 15 residues.

V is TRBV20-1 and J is TRBJ1-4, with TRBD1 matching over 8 bases. The CDR3 contains 12 residues. CDR1 DFQATT and CDR2 SNEGSKA come from the germline V gene (reference sequence). V lost 6 bases and J lost 7; bases outside the gene matches: 4. CDR3 DNA sequence: TGCAGTGCGTCGGACAGGGCTGAAAAACTGTTTTTT. It codes for CSASDRAEKLFF.

This rearrangement joins TRBV12-3 or TRBV12-4 to TRBJ2-1; 10 positions match TRBD1. CDR3 length equals 17 residues. The V and J ends lost 5 bases and 0 bases, in that order; junction bases with no gene match: 7. CDR3: CASSPGQGSFSYNEQFF. In DNA form, the CDR3 reads TGTGCCAGCAGTCCGGGACAGGGGTCCTTCTCCTACAATGAGCAGTTCTTC.

The V call is TRBV5-1, the J call TRBJ2-2, with 8 bases that match TRBD2. V was pared by 0 bases and J by 4 bases, with 5 bases of the junction left unmatched. The CDR3 has 16 amino acids. From germline, CDR1 is SGHRS and CDR2 YFSETQ. The DNA for the CDR3 is TGCGCCAGCAGCTTGGCGCGGGGGGTGAGCACCGGGGAGCTGTTTTTT. Amino acids: CASSLARGVSTGELFF.

This clonotype has more than one count but fewer than ten. V and J are TRBV7-6 and TRBJ2-1; D might be TRBD2 (6 bases). Looked up from germline, CDR1 is SGHVS and CDR2 is FNYEAQ. Trimming pared 2 bases from V and 9 bases from J, leaving 17 bases between. The CDR3 consists of 15 residues. DNA for the CDR3: TGTGCCAGCAGCTTATCCCTATTAGGCGGGGTTGAGCAGTTCTTC. It codes for CASSLSLLGGVEQFF.

The chain combines TRBV5-6 with TRBJ2-2, with 13 nucleotides matching TRBD2. J lost 0 bases, V lost 3 bases, and 5 bases had no gene match. The germline gives CDR1 SGHDT, CDR2 YYEEEE. The CDR3 has 18 amino acids. CDR3 loop: CASSSTSGRATNTGELFF. The CDR3 DNA follows: TGTGCCAGCAGCTCTACTAGCGGGAGGGCCACGAACACCGGGGAGCTGTTTTTT.

This clonotype was seen at least ten times. The V gene is TRBV2, the J gene TRBJ2-3; D unclear. The CDR3 is 11 amino acids. Trimming took off 4 bases at V and 8 bases at J, with 7 bases between the two ends. Germline CDR1 reads SNHLY; CDR2 reads FYNNEI. The CDR3 here is CASSAPITQYF. For the CDR3, the DNA is TGTGCCAGCAGTGCTCCGATTACGCAGTATTTT.

Here the CDR3 reads CASSVLGSNQPQHF. The DNA of the CDR3 is TGTGCCAGCAGTGTCTTAGGAAGCAATCAGCCCCAGCATTTT. The chain employs TRBV2 and TRBJ1-5; D is unclear. Deletions cut 4 bases from V and 1 base from J, with 8 bases between. The V gene's germline CDR1 is SNHLY and CDR2 FYNNEI. This CDR3 has 14 amino acids.

This sequence joins TRBV20-1 and TRBJ2-1; 7 bases line up with TRBD1. CDR1 and CDR2 from the germline V gene are DFQATT and SNEGSKA (reference sequence). The trim removed 3 bases at V and 9 bases at J, leaving 11 bases unmatched. This CDR3 has 14 amino acids. The CDR3: CSARETGLYTEQFF. DNA of the CDR3: TGCAGTGCTAGGGAGACAGGGTTATATACTGAGCAGTTCTTC.

The rearrangement links TRBV18 to TRBJ2-7; D may match TRBD1 or TRBD2 (5 bases each). Trimming took off 0 bases at V and 3 bases at J, with 21 bases between the two ends. Germline CDR1 and CDR2: KGHSH and LQKENI. CDR3 length: 18 amino acids. CDR3 residues: CASSPPFKTQMGDYEQYF. In DNA form, the CDR3 reads TGTGCCAGCTCACCACCTTTCAAGACCCAGATGGGGGACTACGAGCAGTACTTC. The variable domain in full, with the rest retrieved from reference TRBV18 and TRBJ2-7, is NAGVMQNPRHLVRRRGQEARLRCSPMKGHSHVYWYRQLPEEGLKFMVYLQKENIIDESGMPKERFSAEFPKEGPSILRIQQVVRGDSAAYFCASSPPFKTQMGDYEQYFGPGTRLTVT.

The chain employs TRBV7-2 and TRBJ2-1; D might be TRBD1 (5 bases). Germline V gene lookup returns CDR1 SGHTA and CDR2 FQGNSA. V lost 4 bases, J lost 15 bases, and 19 bases lay in between. This CDR3 has 13 residues. CDR3 bases: TGTGCCAGCAGCTCCAGTATGGGGCGCCTGCTGTTCTTC. Its translation: CASSSSMGRLLFF. The variable domain in full, completed from reference TRBV7-2 and TRBJ2-1, reads GAGVSQSPSNKVTEKGKDVELRCDPISGHTALYWYRQSLGQGLEFLIYFQGNSAPDKSGLPSDRFSAERTGGSVSTLTIQRTQQEDSAVYLCASSSSMGRLLFFGPGTRLTVL.

The V and J genes are TRBV12-3 or TRBV12-4 and TRBJ2-1, with 9 nucleotides matching TRBD2. The CDR3 is 14 residues long. The junction had 4 bases not matched to a gene; V was cut back by 4 bases and J by 6 bases. CDR3 bases: TGTGCCAGCAGTTATAGCGGGAGTTCCAATGAGCAGTTCTTC. Amino acid sequence: CASSYSGSSNEQFF.

The chain uses TRBV9 and TRBJ2-3; 14 bases align to TRBD2. CDR3 length equals 17 residues. Losses at the gene ends were 4 bases for V and 4 bases for J; bases not matched to a gene: 8. Germline CDR1 reads SGDLS; CDR2 reads YYNGEE. The CDR3 DNA reads TGTGCCAGCAGCCTAGAGACTAGCGGGAGGGGCGCAGATACGCAGTATTTT. Its translation: CASSLETSGRGADTQYF.

This clonotype was seen a handful of times. The chain links TRBV20-1 to TRBJ1-6; 11 bases line up with TRBD1. The CDR3 spans 16 residues. V gave up 1 base and J gave up 5 bases; unmatched junction bases: 4. Germline CDR1 reads DFQATT; CDR2 reads SNEGSKA (reference sequence). The CDR3 nucleotides are TGCAGTGCTAGAGCGGGGACAGGGGGTAATAATTCACCCCTCCACTTT. Translating gives CSARAGTGGNNSPLHF.

The V and J genes are TRBV7-9 and TRBJ2-5, with D possibly called TRBD1 or TRBD2 (6 bases each). Germline V lookup: CDR1 SEHNR, CDR2 FQNEAQ (reference sequence). This CDR3 is 16 amino acids long. V dropped 2 bases and J dropped 7 bases, with 20 bases sitting between them. This CDR3 reads CASSLLYGTTEGTQYF. As DNA, the CDR3 is TGTGCCAGCAGCTTACTCTATGGGACAACGGAGGGGACCCAGTACTTC.

The chain uses TRBV24-1 and TRBJ2-2; no clear D gene. The CDR3 covers 12 residues. Trimming left V 12 bases short and J 6 bases short, with 13 bases between. Germline V gene data show CDR1 as KGHDR and CDR2 as SFDVKD. DNA of the CDR3: TGTGCCTCCGAGGACCTCTCCGGGGAGCTGTTTTTT. Protein sequence: CASEDLSGELFF.

V usage is TRBV11-3 and J usage is TRBJ2-1, with 11 bases that match TRBD2. The CDR3 has 16 amino acids. Germline CDR1 SGHNT, CDR2 YENEEA. Trimming cost V 9 bases and J 4 bases; bases outside gene matches: 11. CDR3 amino acids: CARSDRTSGRYNEQFF. As DNA, the CDR3 is TGTGCCAGAAGCGACCGGACTAGCGGGCGGTACAATGAGCAGTTCTTC. The entire variable domain, with the rest obtained from reference TRBV11-3 and TRBJ2-1, is as follows: EAGVVQSPRYKIIEKKQPVAFWCNPISGHNTLYWYLQNLGQGPELLIRYENEEAVDDSQLPKDRFSAERLKGVDSTLKIQPAELGDSAVYLCARSDRTSGRYNEQFFGPGTRLTVL.

This clonotype was detected many times. The V call is TRBV5-1, the J call TRBJ1-1; the D is unclear. The CDR3 sequence is 11 residues long. The V and J ends lost 6 bases and 6 bases respectively, with 9 bases between them. The germline gives CDR1 SGHRS, CDR2 YFSETQ. In nucleotides, the CDR3 is TGCGCCAGCACCGGCGGCTCTGAAGCTTTCTTT. This encodes CASTGGSEAFF.

DNA of the CDR3: TGTGCCAGCAGCTTAGTGGCGCAGGGTGTCGACACTGAAGCTTTCTTT. Translation: CASSLVAQGVDTEAFF. This sequence joins TRBV7-2 and TRBJ1-1; the D gene is possibly TRBD1 (5 bases). The germline V and J ends were trimmed by 1 base and 3 bases, with 15 bases remaining between them. There are 16 residues in the CDR3. Germline CDR1 and CDR2: SGHTA and FQGNSA.

The chain carries TRBV15 and TRBJ2-3; D gene unclear. The CDR3 runs 13 residues. The ends were cut back, 6 bases at V and 4 bases at J, with 11 bases in the middle. CDR1 is LNHNV, CDR2 YYDKDF, per germline (reference sequence). This chain's CDR3 is CATSQTQADTQYF. As DNA, the CDR3 is TGTGCCACCAGTCAAACTCAAGCAGATACGCAGTATTTT.

This clonotype has only a few counts. The chain employs TRBV2 and TRBJ2-1; no clear D. The CDR3 contains 15 residues. V was pared by 2 bases and J by 2 bases, with 10 bases between. In germline, CDR1 is SNHLY, CDR2 FYNNEI. The CDR3 loop reads CASSETRFTYNEQFF. The CDR3 nucleotides are TGTGCCAGCAGTGAAACGCGGTTCACCTACAATGAGCAGTTCTTC.

This clonotype was seen more than once but under ten times. This chain joins TRBV12-3 or TRBV12-4 and TRBJ1-3; D remains ambiguous. The germline V and J ends were trimmed by 6 bases and 0 bases, with 12 bases remaining between them. There are 15 residues in the CDR3. CDR3 coding DNA: TGTGCCAGCAGAAGAGACGCTAGCTCTGGAAACACCATATATTTT. As protein: CASRRDASSGNTIYF.

This clonotype occurred a few times. This chain connects TRBV6-5 to TRBJ1-3, with D possibly matching TRBD1 (5 bases). In germline, CDR1 is MNHEY, CDR2 SVGAGI. V gave up 0 bases and J gave up 1 base, with 7 bases separating them. The CDR3 consists of 15 residues. CDR3: CASSYSDSSGNTIYF. CDR3 nucleotides: TGTGCCAGCAGTTACTCCGACAGTTCTGGAAACACCATATATTTT.

This clonotype came up many times. The chain is built from TRBV6-2 or TRBV6-3 and TRBJ2-1; D might be TRBD2 (5 bases). This CDR3 comprises 17 residues. Germline V gene data show CDR1 as MNHEY and CDR2 as SVGEGT. V was cut by 2 bases and J by 0 bases, with 14 bases left in between. The CDR3 nucleotides read TGTGCCAGCAGTTACCCTCTAGGACTTGTCTCCTACAATGAGCAGTTCTTC. This codes for CASSYPLGLVSYNEQFF.

This clonotype was found many times. CDR3 coding DNA: TGTGCCATCAGTGAGGGAAAAGTGAACACTGAAGCTTTCTTT. It codes for CAISEGKVNTEAFF. The chain is built from TRBV10-3 and TRBJ1-1; D not resolved. Per germline, CDR1 ENHRY and CDR2 SYGVKD. CDR3 length equals 14 residues. V lost 2 bases to trimming and J lost 0 bases, with 7 bases between them.

The CDR3, as DNA: TGTGCCAGCAGCCCGAGCCCGGACAGGGCCATAATGAAGACCCAGTACTTC. This encodes CASSPSPDRAIMKTQYF. This chain links TRBV7-6 with TRBJ2-5; 8 nucleotides align to TRBD1. Unmatched junction bases numbered 17, after V lost 5 bases and J lost 6 bases. The CDR3 sequence is 17 residues long. CDR1 and CDR2 (germline): SGHVS, FNYEAQ. Variable domain in full (rest from reference TRBV7-6 and TRBJ2-5): GAGVSQSPRYKVTKRGQDVALRCDPISGHVSLYWYRQALGQGPEFLTYFNYEAQQDKSGLPNDRFSAERPEGSISTLTIQRTEQRDSAMYRCASSPSPDRAIMKTQYFGPGTRLLVL.

This clonotype was observed a handful of times. This chain uses TRBV6-1 with TRBJ2-3, with TRBD1 matching over 9 bases. Germline assignment: CDR1 MNHNS and CDR2 SASEGT. V was clipped by 5 bases and J by 4 bases; unmatched bases: 10. CDR3 length: 16 amino acids. CDR3 region: CASSRRGQGSADTQYF. Here the CDR3 DNA reads TGTGCCAGCAGTCGACGGGGACAGGGTAGCGCAGATACGCAGTATTTT.